The entry that follows covers one TCR beta chain sequence. Its antigen remains undetermined. Base-call qualities are not available, and no considerably larger clone is one nucleotide away. Library creation used the immunoSEQ multiplex PCR assay. A mixture of 60 forward primers for TCR Vbeta segments and 13 reverse primers for TCR Jbeta segments was used in the multiplex PCR. The CDR3 region of rearranged TCR beta genes was amplified from genomic DNA with a multiplex PCR assay. The amplified TCR beta libraries were sequenced on the Illumina HiSeq System as 87-base-pair reads. Processing in the source paper ran as follows. A later analysis counted about 76 million unique TCR beta chains across the 550 to 700 repertoires, and approximately 11 million of these chains were shared by at least two donors. Raw reads were error-corrected and collapsed into unique sequences with a nearest-neighbor algorithm that merged closely related sequences to remove PCR and sequencing errors. V, D and J gene segments were assigned by aligning CDR3 sequences to IMGT reference sequences. For a sequence to be retained, at least a six-nucleotide match to both a V gene segment and a J gene segment was required. Rearrangements were called productive when the CDR3 lacked stop codons and stayed in frame with V and J; all others were non-productive. CDR3 was defined according to IMGT convention as the region running from the second conserved V-encoded cysteine to the conserved J-encoded phenylalanine. The earlier analysis of a few hundred of the donors excluded sequences that lacked an unambiguous match to a single V gene segment. In an earlier analysis of some 590 of the donors, V segments were called functional above 56.7% productive rearrangements and were called segregating when the between-donor standard deviation exceeded 5%. A statistical classification framework was built for diagnosing cytomegalovirus status from the catalog of TCR beta chain sequences. In a later analysis, TCR nucleotide sequences were compared against IMGT/GENE-DB human TR gene sequences so that V and J genes could be assigned. In a later analysis, CDR3 sequences and most-parsimonious VDJ recombination scenarios were assigned using the TCRdist pipeline. In a later analysis, each TCR beta chain was defined by its CDR3 amino acid sequence together with its V-gene family, and reads without a unique V-gene family were excluded. As a way to deal with suspected cross-contamination and a sequencing artifact, a later analysis dropped roughly 620 nucleotide sequences that were highly shared and had low generation probability. In a later analysis, a clonal expansion index for each public chain was calculated from normalized within-repertoire ranks of inferred template counts. A later analysis computed generation probabilities with a VDJ recombination model fitted to out-of-frame rearrangements, and checked the results against IGoR. A later analysis scored TCR-TCR, TCR-HLA and TCR-CMV co-occurrence with hypergeometric tests, applying a repertoire-size bias correction to TCR pairs. A later analysis estimated false discovery rates by permuting HLA or CMV assignments 20 times. A later analysis grouped co-occurring TCRs with DBSCAN, adding TCRdist sequence similarity when clustering within HLA-allele-positive subsets. For co-occurrence clustering, repertoires with fewer than 30,000 or more than 120,000 public chains were excluded, along with about five repertoires with anomalous nucleotide sharing. Held by TCRdb, this immuneACCESS table contains in-frame sequences only and omits some clones. Under half of the omission traces to an unresolved V gene where checked; the cause of the rest is unknown. V and J calls and clone size are given by that table; D and trimming were obtained from the DNA. In this sample the table shows around 170,000 clones, 80% of which occur a single time. Together, the top ten hold under 7.5% of the sample.

The cohort was made up of about 610 healthy bone marrow donors. At the time of sampling, every cohort member was nominally healthy, though immune exposures that went unrecorded were likely present. The donor tested CMV seronegative and was one of the 352 seronegative cohort members. Each donor provided a peripheral blood sample, and peripheral blood mononuclear cells were used for TCR beta sequencing. The Qiagen DNeasy Blood Extraction Kit was used to extract genomic DNA from the blood cell samples. These data belong to a study of cytomegalovirus exposure and HLA in healthy donors (TCRdb year 2017). Regarding the research as a whole: An earlier analysis of a few hundred of the donors reported 276 Gb of sequence data and some 110 million unique TCR beta sequences obtained from about 170 million T cells. An early release covering roughly 580 HLA-typed donors comprised about 320 gigabases of sequencing data and 85 million to 100 million unique TCR sequences. Of the 300 to 500 genotyped donors, roughly 80% were placed in the genetic ancestry cluster associated with self-reported Caucasian donors. The aim of the study was to test whether cataloging public T cell receptors could identify signatures of past pathogen exposure. The study profiled the T cell repertoires of about 720 subjects by immunosequencing and related them to cytomegalovirus serostatus. Besides the first cohort of 666 subjects, a separate validation cohort made up of 120 different subjects was used. To predict cytomegalovirus infection status, the study combined high-throughput TCR immunosequencing, statistical association of individual TCRs with disease status, and machine learning. In a later analysis, previously published TCR beta repertoires from 666 donors were re-analyzed and high-resolution HLA genotyping was added so that TCR occurrence patterns could be studied. Rather than using new phenotypic data, the later analysis identified candidate immune exposures from TCR beta sequences and from how often those sequences occurred across donors. An earlier analysis of several hundred of the donors applied high-throughput TCR beta sequencing to assess whether each TCR beta V gene segment acted as functional or pseudogenic. Donor age, sex, ethnicity and CMV serostatus were compiled alongside the repertoire data. Genome-wide SNP genotypes for about 60% of the roughly 670 donors were used in a later genetic analysis, which treated that subset as a discovery cohort. Every repertoire in the discovery cohort had been generated on one and the same sequencing platform. HLA typing covered class I and class II loci at four-digit resolution. The number of typed donors differed by locus: roughly 629-640 for A, B, C, DRB1 and DQB1; 500 to 550 for DQA1; 606 for DPA1; and about 450 for DPB1. A handful of DR-DQ haplotypes were handled as single units for association and clustering because linkage in the cohort was strong. Across some 400 genotyped donors of the cohort, an average of approximately 240,000 unique TCR beta nucleotide sequences per donor were sequenced, and approximately 19% of those sequences were non-productive.

Reading the germline V gene gives CDR1 MGHRA and CDR2 YSYEKL. From its cysteine to its phenylalanine, the CDR3 spans 16 amino acids. The kept DNA is CDR3 alone, 48 bases in frame from the first base. Trimming accounts for 0 bases at V and 7 bases at J, while the number of junction bases matched to no gene is 8. Study-wide findings and limitations: For the cohort, immune exposure information was limited to CMV serostatus. Several of the top co-occurrence clusters appeared to be linked to parvovirus B19, influenza, CMV and Epstein-Barr virus, according to a later analysis. Sequencing depth was assumed to be roughly uniform across donors in the presence/absence analyses, though that assumption may not hold. Specific HLA alleles were associated with about 17,000 TCR beta sequences at a false discovery rate of 0.05 in a later analysis. The cohort was sequenced for TCR beta chains only, and without alpha or paired-chain data the features that could be detected were limited. According to the authors, the approach could potentially be generalized to other disease states and immunological phenotypes. A later analysis found that most CMV-associated TCR beta chains appeared HLA-restricted, with HLA associations seemingly driven largely by CMV exposure. Compared with the roughly 710-donor mean, donors in an Asian-associated ancestry cluster had fewer N-insertions in productive TCRs, according to a later genetic analysis. The classifier was reported to diagnose cytomegalovirus status with high specificity and sensitivity in both the original and validation cohorts. A total of 150 to 200 TCR beta chains were listed by the study as associated with cytomegalovirus. A few of the identified cytomegalovirus-associated TCR beta chains were confirmed in vitro to be specific for cytomegalovirus antigens. In a later analysis, TCR association rates were found to vary across HLA loci, with the most associated TCRs seen for DRB1 alleles and the fewest for HLA-C alleles. A further reported finding was that TCR beta sequences accurately predicted the HLA-A and HLA-B alleles for most subjects in the first cohort. When HLA alleles, especially DR and DQ, strongly co-occurred, attributing TCR associations to individual alleles was difficult. Most TCR sequences were seen in very few donors, while some public TCRs were found in many individuals. In an earlier analysis of about 600 of the donors, most TCR beta V segments appeared in productive rearrangements about 87% or about 30% of the time, broadly matching IMGT annotations. Compared with equally common non-associated chains, HLA-associated TCR beta chains in a later analysis were more clonally expanded and had lower generation probabilities. The 87-base-pair reads could not distinguish some IMGT-functional V segments, including TRBV6-2 and TRBV6-3, so those segments were excluded. V-gene and J-gene trimming of TCR beta chains was associated with a missense DCLRE1C variant in a later genetic analysis, and the association was replicated in an independent cohort. Linkage disequilibrium might explain the correlated functional status among segregating V segments, but an unknown experimental factor could not be ruled out. Because counts were too low, about 18 rarely observed V segments, including chromosome 9 orphons, were excluded from the earlier analysis of under 650 of the donors. A cluster of highly shared sequence variants was judged likely to represent a technical artifact of the sequencing pipeline. HLA typing was unavailable for some donors at each locus, so association tests used only the typed subset.

The sequence came from a middle-aged man in good health and CMV-seronegative. This sequence uses TRBV4-1 and TRBJ1-1; 10 bases in the junction line up with TRBD1. Specimen: PBMCs. The nucleotide sequence reads as follows: TGCGCCAGCAGCCAAGAACTCTGGACAGGGGGGAATGAAGCTTTCTTT. The encoded protein is CASSQELWTGGNEAFF.